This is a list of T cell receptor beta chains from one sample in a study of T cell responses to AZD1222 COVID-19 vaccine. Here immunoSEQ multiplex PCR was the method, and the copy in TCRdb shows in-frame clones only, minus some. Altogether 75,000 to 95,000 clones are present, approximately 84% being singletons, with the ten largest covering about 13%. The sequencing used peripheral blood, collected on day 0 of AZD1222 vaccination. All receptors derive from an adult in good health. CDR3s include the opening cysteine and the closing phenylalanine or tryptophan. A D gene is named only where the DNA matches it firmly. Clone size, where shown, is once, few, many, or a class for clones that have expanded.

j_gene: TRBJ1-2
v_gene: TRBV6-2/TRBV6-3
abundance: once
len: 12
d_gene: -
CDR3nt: TGTGCCAGCAGTTACTCAGGTTATGGCTACACCTTC
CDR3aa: CASSYSGYGYTF

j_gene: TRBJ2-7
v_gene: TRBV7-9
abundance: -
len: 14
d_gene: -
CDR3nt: TGTGCCAGCAGCTTATCGTCGGTTTCCTACGAGCAGTACTTC
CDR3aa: CASSLSSVSYEQYF

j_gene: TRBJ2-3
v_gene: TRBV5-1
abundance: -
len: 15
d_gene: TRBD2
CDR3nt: TGCGCCAGCAGCCTCACCCCTAGCGGGGGGAATACGCAGTATTTT
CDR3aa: CASSLTPSGGNTQYF

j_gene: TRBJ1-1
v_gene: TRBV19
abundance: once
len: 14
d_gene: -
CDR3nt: TGTGCCAGTAGTATTCTTCGTATAGATGGGGAAGCTTTCTTT
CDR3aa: CASSILRIDGEAFF

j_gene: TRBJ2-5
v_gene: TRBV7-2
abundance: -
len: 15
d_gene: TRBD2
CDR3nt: TGTGCCAGCAGCCCCCAGCGGGGGGAACAAGAGACCCAGTACTTC
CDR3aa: CASSPQRGEQETQYF

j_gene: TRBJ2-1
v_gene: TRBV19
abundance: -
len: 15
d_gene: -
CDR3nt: TGTGCCAGTAGTATGAGTGGTCAGGGGTACAATGAGCAGTTCTTC
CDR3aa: CASSMSGQGYNEQFF

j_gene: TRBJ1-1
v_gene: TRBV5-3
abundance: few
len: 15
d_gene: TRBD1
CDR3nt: TGTGCCAGAAGCTTGGTTCCAGGGGGGAACACTGAAGCTTTCTTT
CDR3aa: CARSLVPGGNTEAFF

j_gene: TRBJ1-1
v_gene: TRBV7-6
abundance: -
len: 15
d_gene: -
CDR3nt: TGTGCCAGCAGCTTAGCGGCGAGTTCGGACACTGAAGCTTTCTTT
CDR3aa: CASSLAASSDTEAFF

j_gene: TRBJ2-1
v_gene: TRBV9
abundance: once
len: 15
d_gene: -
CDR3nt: TGTGCCAGCAGCGTAGCTATGGGCTCCTACAATGAGCAGTTCTTC
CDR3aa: CASSVAMGSYNEQFF

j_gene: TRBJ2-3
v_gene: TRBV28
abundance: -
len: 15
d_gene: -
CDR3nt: TGTGCCAGCAGTTCGGCGGGCCTCCAGGAAGATACGCAGTATTTT
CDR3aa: CASSSAGLQEDTQYF

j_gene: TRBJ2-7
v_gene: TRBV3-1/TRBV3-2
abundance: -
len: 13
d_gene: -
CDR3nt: TGTGCCAGCAGCCCCTGGAACTCCTACGAGCAGTACTTC
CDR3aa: CASSPWNSYEQYF

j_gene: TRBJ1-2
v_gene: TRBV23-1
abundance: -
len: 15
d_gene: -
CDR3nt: TGCGCCAGCAGTCAATTGGGCAGGGAGCCGCGCGGCTACACCTTC
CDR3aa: CASSQLGREPRGYTF

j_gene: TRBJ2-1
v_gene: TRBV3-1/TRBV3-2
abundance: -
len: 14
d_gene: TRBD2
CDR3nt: TGTGCCAGCCCCCCGGGACTAGGGTACAATGAGCAGTTCTTC
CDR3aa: CASPPGLGYNEQFF

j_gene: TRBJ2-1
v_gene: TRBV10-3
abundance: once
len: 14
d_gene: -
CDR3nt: TGTGCCATCAGTGAGTCTCCAGGGAACAATGAGCAGTTCTTC
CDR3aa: CAISESPGNNEQFF

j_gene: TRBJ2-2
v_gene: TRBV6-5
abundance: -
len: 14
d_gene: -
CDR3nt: TGTGCCAGCATTGGGGGCTGGGTGACCGGGGAGCTGTTTTTT
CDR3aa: CASIGGWVTGELFF

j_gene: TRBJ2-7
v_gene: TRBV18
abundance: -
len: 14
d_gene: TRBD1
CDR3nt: TGTGCCAGCTCCCAGGGACAGGGGGTAAACGAGCAGTACTTC
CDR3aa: CASSQGQGVNEQYF

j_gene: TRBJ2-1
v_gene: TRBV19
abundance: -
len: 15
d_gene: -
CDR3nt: TGTGCCAGTAGTATGGTAGGTTACTCCTACAATGAGCAGTTCTTC
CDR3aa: CASSMVGYSYNEQFF

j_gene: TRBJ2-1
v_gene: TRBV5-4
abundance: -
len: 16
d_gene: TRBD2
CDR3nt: TGTGCCAGCACCGGGACTAGCGGGGGGCTCTACAATGAGCAGTTCTTC
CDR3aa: CASTGTSGGLYNEQFF

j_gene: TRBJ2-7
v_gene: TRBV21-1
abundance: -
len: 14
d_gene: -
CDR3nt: TGTGCCAGCAGCAAGCCCGGGAAGCGAGGTGAGCAGTACTTC
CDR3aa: CASSKPGKRGEQYF

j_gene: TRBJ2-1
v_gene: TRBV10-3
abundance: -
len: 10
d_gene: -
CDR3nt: TGTGCCATCAGTGACGGCGAGCAGTTCTTC
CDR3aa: CAISDGEQFF

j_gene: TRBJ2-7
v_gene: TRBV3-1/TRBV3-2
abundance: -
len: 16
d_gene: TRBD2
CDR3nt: TGTGCCAGCAGCCAAGATTTAACTAGCGGGGGTATCGAGCAGTACTTC
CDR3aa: CASSQDLTSGGIEQYF

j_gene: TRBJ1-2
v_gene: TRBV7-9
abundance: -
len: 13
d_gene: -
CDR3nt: TGTGCCAGCACCCCTGGTGGGGTAGCTGGCTACACCTTC
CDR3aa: CASTPGGVAGYTF

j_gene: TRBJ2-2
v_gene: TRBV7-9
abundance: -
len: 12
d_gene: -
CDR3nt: TGTGCCAGCAGCCCGGTAACCGGGGAGCTGTTTTTT
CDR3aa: CASSPVTGELFF

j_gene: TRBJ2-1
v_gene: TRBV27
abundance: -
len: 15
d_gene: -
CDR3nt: TGTGCCAGCAGTCTTCTTGGCGGGGCCCTCAATGAGCAGTTCTTC
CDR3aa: CASSLLGGALNEQFF

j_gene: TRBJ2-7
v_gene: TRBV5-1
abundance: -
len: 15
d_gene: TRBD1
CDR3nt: TGCGCCAGCAGCTTAATCGGGACAGGGGGTACCGAGCAGTACTTC
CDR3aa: CASSLIGTGGTEQYF

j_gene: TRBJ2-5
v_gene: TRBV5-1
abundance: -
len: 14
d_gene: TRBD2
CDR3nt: TGCGCCAGCAGCTCCGGGACTAGCCAAGAGACCCAGTACTTC
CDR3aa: CASSSGTSQETQYF

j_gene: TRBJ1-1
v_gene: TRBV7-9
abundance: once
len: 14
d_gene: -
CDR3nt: TGTGCCAGCAGCCGCACCATTGAGAACACTGAAGCTTTCTTT
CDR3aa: CASSRTIENTEAFF

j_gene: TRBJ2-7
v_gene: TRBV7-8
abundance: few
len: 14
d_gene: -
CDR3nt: TGTGCCAGCACCCACACAGAACTATCCTACGAGCAGTACTTC
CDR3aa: CASTHTELSYEQYF

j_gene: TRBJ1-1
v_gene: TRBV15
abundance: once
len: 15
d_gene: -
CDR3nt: TGTGCCACCAGCAGAGATCTTGAGTCGAACACTGAAGCTTTCTTT
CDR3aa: CATSRDLESNTEAFF

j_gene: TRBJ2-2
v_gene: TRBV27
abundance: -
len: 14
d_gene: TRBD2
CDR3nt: TGTGCCAGCAGTTGGGGAGGGTACACCGGGGAGCTGTTTTTT
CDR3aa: CASSWGGYTGELFF

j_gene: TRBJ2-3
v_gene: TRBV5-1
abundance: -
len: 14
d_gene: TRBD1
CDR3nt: TGCGCCAGCAGTCAGGGGGAGAGCACAGATACGCAGTATTTT
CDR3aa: CASSQGESTDTQYF

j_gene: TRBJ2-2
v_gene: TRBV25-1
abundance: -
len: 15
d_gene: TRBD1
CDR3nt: TGTGACAGCAGTGAAGGGAACAGGGGAACCGGGGAGCTGTTTTTT
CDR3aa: CDSSEGNRGTGELFF

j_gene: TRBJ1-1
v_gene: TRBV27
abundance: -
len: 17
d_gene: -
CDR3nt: TGTGCCAGCCCCCATTATTTAACACTGGGAACGAACACTGAAGCTTTCTTT
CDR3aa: CASPHYLTLGTNTEAFF

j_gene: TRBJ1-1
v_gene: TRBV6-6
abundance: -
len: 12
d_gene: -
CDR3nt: TGTGCCAGCAGTTCATCGGAGGGGAGAGCTTTCTTT
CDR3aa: CASSSSEGRAFF

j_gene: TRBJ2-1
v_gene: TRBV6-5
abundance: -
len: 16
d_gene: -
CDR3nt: TGTGCCAGCAGTTACTCCCGGAGAGGGTCATACAATGAGCAGTTCTTC
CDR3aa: CASSYSRRGSYNEQFF

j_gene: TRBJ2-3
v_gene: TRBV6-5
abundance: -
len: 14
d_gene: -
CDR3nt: TGTGCCAGCAGTTACTCGCAGGGGGGGGATACGCAGTATTTT
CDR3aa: CASSYSQGGDTQYF

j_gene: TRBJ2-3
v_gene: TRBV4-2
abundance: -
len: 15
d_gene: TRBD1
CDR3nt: TGTGCCAGCAGCCAAGATCCCGCCGGGACAGCACTCCAGTATTTT
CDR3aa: CASSQDPAGTALQYF

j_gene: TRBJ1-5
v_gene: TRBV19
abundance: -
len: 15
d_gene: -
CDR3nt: TGTGCCAGTAGTGCCCGGGACGGAACTGATCAGCCCCAGCATTTT
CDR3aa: CASSARDGTDQPQHF

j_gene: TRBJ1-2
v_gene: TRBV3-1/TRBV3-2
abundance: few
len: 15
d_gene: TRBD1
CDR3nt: TGTGCCAGCAGCCTGGGACAGGGAGGAGGTTATGGCTACACCTTC
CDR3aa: CASSLGQGGGYGYTF

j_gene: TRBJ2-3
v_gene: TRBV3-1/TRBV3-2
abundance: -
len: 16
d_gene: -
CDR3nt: TGTGCCAGCAGCCATCTCTTGCTGGGGGGCACAGATACGCAGTATTTT
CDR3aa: CASSHLLLGGTDTQYF

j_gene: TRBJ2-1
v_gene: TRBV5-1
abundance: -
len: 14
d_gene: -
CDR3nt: TGCGCCAGCAGCTTGCATGGGCCCCAGAATGAGCAGTTCTTC
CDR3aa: CASSLHGPQNEQFF

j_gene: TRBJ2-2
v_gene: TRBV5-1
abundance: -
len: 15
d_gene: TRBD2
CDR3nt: TGCGCCAGCAGCTTGGTGACTAGCAGCACCGGGGAGCTGTTTTTT
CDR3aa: CASSLVTSSTGELFF

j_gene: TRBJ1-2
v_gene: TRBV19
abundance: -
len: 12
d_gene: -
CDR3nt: TGTGCCAGTAGACCCCAGGGGTATCGCTACACCTTC
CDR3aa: CASRPQGYRYTF

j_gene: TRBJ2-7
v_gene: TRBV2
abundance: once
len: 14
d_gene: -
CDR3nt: TGTGCCAGCGTCGTGGCGGCGTTCTCCTACGAGCAGTACTTC
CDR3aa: CASVVAAFSYEQYF

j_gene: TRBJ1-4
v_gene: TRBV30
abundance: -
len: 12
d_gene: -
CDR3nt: TGTGCCCGAGGCCGAACGGGGGAAAAACTGTTTTTT
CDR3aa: CARGRTGEKLFF

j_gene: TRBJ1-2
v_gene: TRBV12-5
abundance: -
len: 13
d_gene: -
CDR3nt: TGTGCTAGTGGTTTGCTAGCTCCCTATGGCTACACCTTC
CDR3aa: CASGLLAPYGYTF

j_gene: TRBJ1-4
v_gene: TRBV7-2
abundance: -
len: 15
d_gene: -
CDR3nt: TGTGCCAGCAGCTTAACAGGGTGGACTAATGAAAAACTGTTTTTT
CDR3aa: CASSLTGWTNEKLFF

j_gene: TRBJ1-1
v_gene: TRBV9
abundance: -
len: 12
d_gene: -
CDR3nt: TGTGCCAGCAGCGTAGGCAGGTCTGAAGCTTTCTTT
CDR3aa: CASSVGRSEAFF

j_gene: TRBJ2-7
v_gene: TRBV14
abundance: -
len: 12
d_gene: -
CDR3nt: TGTGCCAGCAGCCAGGGCACCTACGAGCAGTACTTC
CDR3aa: CASSQGTYEQYF

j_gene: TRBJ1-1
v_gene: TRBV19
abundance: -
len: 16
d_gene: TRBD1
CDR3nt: TGTGCCAGTAATGAACCCCAGGGGGCCGGGAACACTGAAGCTTTCTTT
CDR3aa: CASNEPQGAGNTEAFF

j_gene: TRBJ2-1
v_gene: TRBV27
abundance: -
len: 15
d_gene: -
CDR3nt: TGTGCCAGCAGTTTAGAGGGGCCATCCTACAATGAGCAGTTCTTC
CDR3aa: CASSLEGPSYNEQFF

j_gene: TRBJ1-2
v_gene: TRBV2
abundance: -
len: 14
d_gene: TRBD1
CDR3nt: TGTGCCAGCAGTCTACAGGGGGCGCGCGATGGCTACACCTTC
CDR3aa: CASSLQGARDGYTF

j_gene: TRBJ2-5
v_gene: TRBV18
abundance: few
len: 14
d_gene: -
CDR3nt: TGTGCCAGCTCACAACAGGGCCCTCCAGAGACCCAGTACTTC
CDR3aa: CASSQQGPPETQYF

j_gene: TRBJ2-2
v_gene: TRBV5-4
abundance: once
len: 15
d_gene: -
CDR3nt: TGTGCCAGCAGCTTCGGGGGGCGATACACCGGGGAGCTGTTTTTT
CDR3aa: CASSFGGRYTGELFF